The 9 T cell receptor beta chains below come from one sample, sequenced in a study of Graves' ophthalmopathy and Graves' hyperthyroidism. Researchers took RNA transcripts and amplified TCR beta CDR3 regions from them. RT-PCR with HTBI primers came first, then second-round multiplex PCR. TCRdb re-derived calls from the multiplex PCR reads in MiXCR, one entry per CDR3 protein. The sample comprises 500,000 to 700,000 distinct CDR3 sequences, about 40% of which are singletons, and around 4% rests with the top ten. Material: peripheral blood or thyroid tissue (not recorded which). Source of these receptors: an adult man with Graves' hyperthyroidism.

Ten or more counts support this clonotype. The V call is TRBV12-3 or TRBV12-4, the J call TRBJ1-3; perhaps TRBD1 as D (5 bases). This CDR3 has 15 residues. Between the trimmed V and J ends, which lost 3 bases and 0 bases, there was a span of 9 bases. CDR3 nucleotides: TGTGCCAGCAGTTTTGGGGCCCTCTCTGGAAACACCATATATTTT. Amino acids: CASSFGALSGNTIYF.

The genes are TRBV19 and TRBJ1-1; no clear D. Per the germline V gene, CDR1 is LNHDA and CDR2 is SQIVND (reference sequence). This CDR3 is 14 amino acids long. V gave up 1 base and J gave up 6 bases, with 12 bases separating them. CDR3: CASSIGRRRSEAFF. The DNA for the CDR3 is TGTGCCAGTAGTATAGGACGCCGCCGTTCTGAAGCTTTCTTT.

This clonotype was recorded at least ten times. This rearrangement joins TRBV24-1 to TRBJ1-2; 9 bases line up with TRBD1. This CDR3 contains 14 residues. V gave up 3 bases and J gave up 4 bases; unmatched junction bases: 2. Germline V CDR1 and CDR2: KGHDR, SFDVKD. CDR3: CATSDQDRGYGYTF. DNA for the CDR3: TGTGCCACCAGTGATCAGGACAGGGGCTATGGCTACACCTTC.

This clonotype was observed at least ten times. This rearrangement joins TRBV10-2 to TRBJ1-1; no definite D call. CDR3 size: 11 residues. Germline V gene sequence: CDR1 WSHSY, CDR2 SAAADI. Deletions cut 4 bases from V and 6 bases from J, with 6 bases between. This CDR3 is CASSGMSEAFF. The CDR3 nucleotides are TGCGCCAGCAGTGGGATGTCTGAAGCTTTCTTT.

The chain couples TRBV6-5 to TRBJ2-7; D gene ambiguous. The CDR3 is 12 residues long. The V end was cut by 6 bases, the J end by 5 bases, with 11 bases between. Germline V gene data show CDR1 as MNHEY and CDR2 as SVGAGI. For the CDR3, the DNA is TGTGCCAGCAGCCAAGTCGGCCACGAGCAGTACTTC. Translating gives CASSQVGHEQYF.

This clonotype has a count of ten or more. The rearrangement joins TRBV29-1 to TRBJ2-7; weak D call: TRBD1 (5 bases). Germline assignment: CDR1 SQVTM and CDR2 ANQGSEA. Trimming took off 8 bases at V and 2 bases at J, with 10 bases between the two ends. The CDR3 is 11 residues long. The CDR3 nucleotides are TGCAGCTGCGAGGACACCTACGAGCAGTACTTC. Protein: CSCEDTYEQYF.

In this sample, this clonotype turned up a few times. The V gene is TRBV29-1, the J gene TRBJ1-5, with TRBD1 matching 7 bases. V dropped 6 bases and J dropped 11; count of bases not matched to a gene: 10. The CDR3 covers 12 residues. CDR1 SQVTM and CDR2 ANQGSEA come from the germline V gene. The chain's CDR3 is CSVGQARETQHF. The CDR3 DNA reads TGCAGCGTCGGACAGGCTAGGGAGACCCAGCATTTT.

The chain uses TRBV7-8 and TRBJ2-5; 7 bases line up with TRBD2. The better agreement between TRBJ2-1 and the DNA end casts doubt on the J call. The CDR3 consists of 14 residues. Germline CDR1 SGHVS, CDR2 FQNEAQ. The CDR3: CASSPGTIYNEQFF. The CDR3 nucleotides read TGTGCCAGCAGTCCCGGGACTATCTACAATGAGCAGTTCTTC.

At least ten counts were recorded for this clonotype. The chain joins TRBV24-1 to TRBJ1-5; no clear D. The CDR3 contains 13 residues. V was shortened by 12 bases and J by 6 bases, with 17 bases between the two germline ends. The germline gives CDR1 KGHDR, CDR2 SFDVKD. CDR3 sequence: CADTKGKPQPQHF. The CDR3 DNA reads as TGTGCCGATACCAAGGGTAAGCCTCAGCCCCAGCATTTT.